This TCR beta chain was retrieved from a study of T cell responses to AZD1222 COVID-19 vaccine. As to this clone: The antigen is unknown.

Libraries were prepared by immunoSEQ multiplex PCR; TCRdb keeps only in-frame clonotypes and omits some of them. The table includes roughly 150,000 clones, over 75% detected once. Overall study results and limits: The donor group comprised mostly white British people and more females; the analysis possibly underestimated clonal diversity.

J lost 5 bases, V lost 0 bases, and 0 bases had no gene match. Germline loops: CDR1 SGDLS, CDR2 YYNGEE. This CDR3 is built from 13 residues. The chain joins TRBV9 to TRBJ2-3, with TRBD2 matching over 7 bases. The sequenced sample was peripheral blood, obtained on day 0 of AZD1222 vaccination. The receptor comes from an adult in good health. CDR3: CASSVGGGDTQYF. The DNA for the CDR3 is TGTGCCAGCAGCGTAGGCGGGGGAGATACGCAGTATTTT. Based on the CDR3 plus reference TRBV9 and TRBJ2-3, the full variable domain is DSGVTQTPKHLITATGQRVTLRCSPRSGDLSVYWYQQSLDQGLQFLIQYYNGEERAKGNILERFSAQQFPDLHSELNLSSLELGDSALYFCASSVGGGDTQYFGPGTRLTVL.